The present TCR beta chain was sequenced within a study of shared clonotypes between healthy human individuals. CD45RO-negative, CCR7-positively selected cells formed the naive CD8 fraction, excluding terminally differentiated effector memory CD45RA+ cells. Using immunoSEQ multiplex PCR, the repertoire was profiled, and TCRdb retains in-frame clones only, with some absent. This table holds 1.5 million to 2.5 million clones, around 96% found once. Trimming pared 8 bases from V and 8 bases from J, leaving 18 bases between. The length of the CDR3 is 14 residues. The germline V gene encodes CDR1 SNHLY and CDR2 FYNNEI.

V gene TRBV2 combines with J gene TRBJ1-4, with a possible D match to TRBD1 (6 bases). The clonotype comes from a man in his late teens or twenties in good health. The sequencing input was naive CD8+ T cells sorted from blood. The CDR3 nucleotides are TGTGCCAGCGCGTCGGGGGGGCGTTGGGAAAAACTGTTTTTT. Translated, it gives CASASGGRWEKLFF.